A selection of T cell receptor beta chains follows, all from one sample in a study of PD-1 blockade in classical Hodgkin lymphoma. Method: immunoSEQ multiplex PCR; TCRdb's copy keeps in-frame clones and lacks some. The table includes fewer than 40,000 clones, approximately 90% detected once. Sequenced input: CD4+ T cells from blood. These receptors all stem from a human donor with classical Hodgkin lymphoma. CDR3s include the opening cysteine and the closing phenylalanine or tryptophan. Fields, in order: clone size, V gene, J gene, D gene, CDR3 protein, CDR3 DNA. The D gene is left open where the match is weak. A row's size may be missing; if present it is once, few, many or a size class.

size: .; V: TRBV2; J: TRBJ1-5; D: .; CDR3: CASTGLPNQPQHF; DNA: TGTGCCAGCACAGGCCTTCCGAATCAGCCCCAGCATTTT
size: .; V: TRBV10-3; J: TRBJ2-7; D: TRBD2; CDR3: CAISESRGRTYEQYF; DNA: TGTGCCATCAGTGAGTCGCGGGGGAGGACCTACGAGCAGTACTTC
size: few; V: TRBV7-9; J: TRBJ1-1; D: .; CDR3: CASSLGVGKAEAFF; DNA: TGTGCCAGCAGCTTAGGGGTAGGGAAGGCCGAAGCTTTCTTT
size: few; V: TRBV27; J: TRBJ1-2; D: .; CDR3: CASMGKISYGYTF; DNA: TGTGCCAGCATGGGGAAAATTAGCTATGGCTACACCTTC
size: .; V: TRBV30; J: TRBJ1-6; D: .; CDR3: CAWGAGGVNSPLHF; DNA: TGTGCCTGGGGTGCAGGCGGGGTGAATTCACCCCTCCACTTT
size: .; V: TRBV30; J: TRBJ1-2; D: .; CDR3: CAWSVRENYGYTF; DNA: TGTGCCTGGAGCGTGAGGGAGAACTATGGCTACACCTTC
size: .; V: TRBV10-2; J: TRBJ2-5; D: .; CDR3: CASSPLPRETQYF; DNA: TGCGCCAGCAGTCCCCTCCCCCGTGAGACCCAGTACTTC
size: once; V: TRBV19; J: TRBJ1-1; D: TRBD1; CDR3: CASWDRGPEYGAFF; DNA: TGTGCCAGTTGGGACAGGGGACCCGAATATGGAGCTTTCTTT
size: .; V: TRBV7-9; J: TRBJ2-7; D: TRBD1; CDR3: CASSLWTGDEQYF; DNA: TGTGCCAGCAGCTTGTGGACAGGAGACGAGCAGTACTTC
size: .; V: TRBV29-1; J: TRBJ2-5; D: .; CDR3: CSVTGVAPETQYF; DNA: TGCAGCGTTACGGGAGTAGCACCCGAGACCCAGTACTTC
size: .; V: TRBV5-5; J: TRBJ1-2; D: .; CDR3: CASSLEAGGHGYGYTF; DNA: TGTGCCAGCAGCTTGGAGGCCGGGGGGCACGGCTATGGCTACACCTTC
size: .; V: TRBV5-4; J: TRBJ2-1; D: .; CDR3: CASSLARFGNEQFF; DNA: TGTGCCAGCAGCTTGGCTCGTTTTGGCAATGAGCAGTTCTTC
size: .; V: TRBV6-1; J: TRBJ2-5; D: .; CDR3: CASSESRGGARTQYF; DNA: TGTGCCAGCAGTGAATCGCGAGGGGGGGCAAGGACCCAGTACTTC
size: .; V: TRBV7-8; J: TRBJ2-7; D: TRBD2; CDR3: CASSSLYGGGPNGSYEQYF; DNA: TGTGCCAGCAGTTCCCTTTACGGGGGGGGGCCAAATGGTTCCTACGAGCAGTACTTC
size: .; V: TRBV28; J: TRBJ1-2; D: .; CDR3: CASSPLDGNYGYTF; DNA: TGTGCCAGCAGTCCCCTCGACGGGAACTATGGCTACACCTTC
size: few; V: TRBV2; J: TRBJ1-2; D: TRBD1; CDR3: CASSEASRGLDGYTF; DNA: TGTGCCAGCAGTGAAGCGAGTAGGGGGCTGGATGGCTACACCTTC
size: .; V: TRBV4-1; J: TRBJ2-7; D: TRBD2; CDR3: CASSQDRLAGGPRREQYF; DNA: TGCGCCAGCAGCCAAGATAGACTAGCGGGAGGCCCTCGGAGGGAGCAGTACTTC
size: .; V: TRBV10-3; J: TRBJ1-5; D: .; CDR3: CAISERSDSQPQHF; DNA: TGTGCCATCAGTGAGAGGTCAGATAGTCAGCCCCAGCATTTT
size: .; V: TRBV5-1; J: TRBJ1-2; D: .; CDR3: CASSSTPNSHIYGYTF; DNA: TGCGCCAGCAGCTCGACACCGAACTCCCATATCTATGGCTACACCTTC
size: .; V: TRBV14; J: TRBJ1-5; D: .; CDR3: CASSQQGDSLGAYSNQPQHF; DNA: TGTGCCAGCAGCCAGCAGGGAGACAGCTTGGGGGCCTATAGCAATCAGCCCCAGCATTTT
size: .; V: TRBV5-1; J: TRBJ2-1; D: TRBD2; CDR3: CASSSFPGGANEQFF; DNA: TGCGCCAGCAGCTCCTTCCCCGGGGGGGCAAATGAGCAGTTCTTC
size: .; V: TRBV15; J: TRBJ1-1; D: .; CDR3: CATSIVTGSGEAFF; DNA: TGTGCCACCAGTATCGTAACAGGGAGTGGTGAAGCTTTCTTT
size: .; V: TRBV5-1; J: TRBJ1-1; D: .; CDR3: CASRGPEAFF; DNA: TGCGCCAGCAGAGGCCCTGAAGCTTTCTTT
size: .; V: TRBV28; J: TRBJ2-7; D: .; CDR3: CASNLRGPVLTGDTYEQYF; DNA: TGTGCCAGCAACCTTAGGGGCCCAGTATTGACCGGGGATACCTACGAGCAGTACTTC
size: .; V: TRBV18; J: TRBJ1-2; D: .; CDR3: CASSLDGNYGYTF; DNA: TGTGCCAGCTCCTTGGACGGGAACTATGGCTACACCTTC
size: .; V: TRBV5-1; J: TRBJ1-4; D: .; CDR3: CASSLGRSGEKLFF; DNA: TGCGCCAGCAGCTTGGGCAGGTCCGGTGAAAAACTGTTTTTT
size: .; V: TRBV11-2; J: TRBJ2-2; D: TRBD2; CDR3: CASSLAGENTGELFF; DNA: TGTGCCAGCAGCCTAGCGGGGGAAAACACCGGGGAGCTGTTTTTT
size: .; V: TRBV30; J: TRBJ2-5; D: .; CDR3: CAWSLGVRETQYF; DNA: TGTGCCTGGAGTCTGGGGGTGCGTGAGACCCAGTACTTC
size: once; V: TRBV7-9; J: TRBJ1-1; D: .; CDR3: CASSLEWTRENTEAFF; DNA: TGTGCCAGCAGCTTAGAGTGGACCCGCGAAAACACTGAAGCTTTCTTT
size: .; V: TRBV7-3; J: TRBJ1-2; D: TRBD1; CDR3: CASSLEGGQGARGYTF; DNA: TGTGCCAGCAGCTTAGAAGGGGGACAGGGGGCGCGTGGCTACACCTTC
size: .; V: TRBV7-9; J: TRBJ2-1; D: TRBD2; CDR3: CASIGLAGAYNEQFF; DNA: TGTGCCAGCATCGGTCTAGCGGGGGCCTACAATGAGCAGTTCTTC
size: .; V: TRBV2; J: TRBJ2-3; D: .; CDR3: CASSPSGGFTDTQYF; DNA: TGTGCCAGTTCCCCGAGTGGGGGGTTCACAGATACGCAGTATTTT
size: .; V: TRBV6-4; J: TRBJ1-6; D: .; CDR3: CASSVEAVNSPLHF; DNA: TGTGCCAGCAGTGTTGAGGCGGTGAATTCACCCCTCCACTTT
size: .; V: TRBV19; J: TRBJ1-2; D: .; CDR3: CASRPGPEHYGYTF; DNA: TGTGCCAGTAGACCGGGGCCAGAGCACTATGGCTACACCTTC